The rows below give T cell receptor beta chains drawn from one sample of a study of T cell responses to AZD1222 COVID-19 vaccine. Produced via immunoSEQ multiplex PCR; TCRdb's table is partial and in-frame only. Of 95,000 to 130,000 clones listed, about 86% are singletons. Source: peripheral blood, taken on day 0 of AZD1222 vaccination. These receptors came from an adult in good health. The CDR3 runs from the conserved cysteine through the conserved F or W. Fields, in order: CDR3 DNA, CDR3 protein, D gene, clone size, J gene, V gene. The D gene is left open where the match is weak. Clone sizes are given selectively: once, few, many, or a class where the clone is expanded.

cdr3_nt: TGCAGCGTTGTACTCGAGACAGACTACGAGCAGTACTTC; cdr3_aa: CSVVLETDYEQYF; d_call: NA; clone_size: NA; j_call: TRBJ2-7; v_call: TRBV29-1
cdr3_nt: TGTGCCAGCTCACCAGGGACAGGGAACACCGGGGAGCTGTTTTTT; cdr3_aa: CASSPGTGNTGELFF; d_call: TRBD1; clone_size: NA; j_call: TRBJ2-2; v_call: TRBV18
cdr3_nt: TGTGCCACCAAGACAGGGAGCTCCTATAATTCACCCCTCCACTTT; cdr3_aa: CATKTGSSYNSPLHF; d_call: TRBD1; clone_size: NA; j_call: TRBJ1-6; v_call: TRBV28
cdr3_nt: TGTGCCAGCAGCGTCTATAGCAATCAGCCCCAGCATTTT; cdr3_aa: CASSVYSNQPQHF; d_call: NA; clone_size: NA; j_call: TRBJ1-5; v_call: TRBV9
cdr3_nt: TGTGCCTGGAGTGTGGTCAGGGGGGGCACTGAAGCTTTCTTT; cdr3_aa: CAWSVVRGGTEAFF; d_call: TRBD1; clone_size: NA; j_call: TRBJ1-1; v_call: TRBV30
cdr3_nt: TGTGCCAGCAGCCTCACGGACGGGAACACTGAAGCTTTCTTT; cdr3_aa: CASSLTDGNTEAFF; d_call: NA; clone_size: few; j_call: TRBJ1-1; v_call: TRBV11-3
cdr3_nt: TGTGCCAGCTCACCACCGGCGGTTCTAGAGACCCAGTACTTC; cdr3_aa: CASSPPAVLETQYF; d_call: NA; clone_size: NA; j_call: TRBJ2-5; v_call: TRBV18
cdr3_nt: TGTGCCAGCAGCTTAGGGGACGGAAGCTCTGGGGCCAACGTCCTGACTTTC; cdr3_aa: CASSLGDGSSGANVLTF; d_call: NA; clone_size: NA; j_call: TRBJ2-6; v_call: TRBV7-2
cdr3_nt: TGTGCCAGCAGTTATTACCCCGGGACAGGGGTCATGAACACTGAAGCTTTCTTT; cdr3_aa: CASSYYPGTGVMNTEAFF; d_call: TRBD1; clone_size: NA; j_call: TRBJ1-1; v_call: TRBV7-9
cdr3_nt: TGTGCCAGCAGGGGACTAGCGGGGGACAATGAGCAGTTCTTC; cdr3_aa: CASRGLAGDNEQFF; d_call: TRBD2; clone_size: NA; j_call: TRBJ2-1; v_call: TRBV27
cdr3_nt: TGTGCCAGCACCCAGCAAGTCAGGGGCTCCTACGAGCAGTACTTC; cdr3_aa: CASTQQVRGSYEQYF; d_call: NA; clone_size: NA; j_call: TRBJ2-7; v_call: TRBV6-5
cdr3_nt: TGTGCCAGCAGCTTAGCAGGGGGCAAGGATACGCAGTATTTT; cdr3_aa: CASSLAGGKDTQYF; d_call: TRBD1; clone_size: NA; j_call: TRBJ2-3; v_call: TRBV11-2
cdr3_nt: TGTGCCAGCAGCCAAGATATGGTAAGCAATCAGCCCCAGCATTTT; cdr3_aa: CASSQDMVSNQPQHF; d_call: NA; clone_size: NA; j_call: TRBJ1-5; v_call: TRBV3-1/TRBV3-2
cdr3_nt: TGTGCCAGCAGCGTAAATCAGGGGCCCACTGAAGCTTTCTTT; cdr3_aa: CASSVNQGPTEAFF; d_call: NA; clone_size: NA; j_call: TRBJ1-1; v_call: TRBV9
cdr3_nt: TGTGCCAGCTCATTAGCGGGAGAGGCGTCCTACGAGCAGTACTTC; cdr3_aa: CASSLAGEASYEQYF; d_call: TRBD2; clone_size: NA; j_call: TRBJ2-7; v_call: TRBV18
cdr3_nt: TGTGCCAGCAGGGAGGGACAGGGGCTTGAAGCTTTCTTT; cdr3_aa: CASREGQGLEAFF; d_call: TRBD1; clone_size: NA; j_call: TRBJ1-1; v_call: TRBV28
cdr3_nt: TGTGCCAGCAGGGGGACATATGATAGCAATCAGCCCCAGCATTTT; cdr3_aa: CASRGTYDSNQPQHF; d_call: TRBD1; clone_size: NA; j_call: TRBJ1-5; v_call: TRBV19
cdr3_nt: TGTGCCAGCTCAGAGGAGTCTTCGACTAGCACAGATACGCAGTATTTT; cdr3_aa: CASSEESSTSTDTQYF; d_call: NA; clone_size: NA; j_call: TRBJ2-3; v_call: TRBV18
cdr3_nt: TGTGCCAGCAGCTCGGCCCTATACGAGCAGTACTTC; cdr3_aa: CASSSALYEQYF; d_call: NA; clone_size: few; j_call: TRBJ2-7; v_call: TRBV5-6
cdr3_nt: TGTGCCAGTAGTTACACCCGGGACGGAGGTAAAGATACGCAGTATTTT; cdr3_aa: CASSYTRDGGKDTQYF; d_call: NA; clone_size: NA; j_call: TRBJ2-3; v_call: TRBV19
cdr3_nt: TGTGCCAGCAGTTTAGGACGGCCTACACCCCTCCACTTT; cdr3_aa: CASSLGRPTPLHF; d_call: NA; clone_size: NA; j_call: TRBJ1-6; v_call: TRBV28
cdr3_nt: TGCGCCAGCAGCAACCGACAGGGTACCCTGAACACTGAAGCTTTCTTT; cdr3_aa: CASSNRQGTLNTEAFF; d_call: TRBD1; clone_size: NA; j_call: TRBJ1-1; v_call: TRBV5-1
cdr3_nt: TGTGCCAGCAGCTTAGTAAGGGTGCGGTCGGGCGAGCAGTACTTC; cdr3_aa: CASSLVRVRSGEQYF; d_call: NA; clone_size: NA; j_call: TRBJ2-7; v_call: TRBV7-2
cdr3_nt: TGTGCCAGCAGCTTAGAAGGAGGGAGCAATCAGCCCCAGCATTTT; cdr3_aa: CASSLEGGSNQPQHF; d_call: NA; clone_size: NA; j_call: TRBJ1-5; v_call: TRBV7-2
cdr3_nt: TGCGCCAGCAGCTTGGGGACAGGGGGCGAGGGCTACACCTTC; cdr3_aa: CASSLGTGGEGYTF; d_call: TRBD1; clone_size: once; j_call: TRBJ1-2; v_call: TRBV5-1
cdr3_nt: TGTGCCAGCAGTTTATACTACGAGCAGTACTTC; cdr3_aa: CASSLYYEQYF; d_call: NA; clone_size: NA; j_call: TRBJ2-7; v_call: TRBV6-2/TRBV6-3
cdr3_nt: TGCGCCACCATAAGGGGCTATGGCTACACCTTC; cdr3_aa: CATIRGYGYTF; d_call: NA; clone_size: NA; j_call: TRBJ1-2; v_call: TRBV10-1
cdr3_nt: TGTGCCAGCAGTTTAGCGCCGGGACCGTTAAATGAAAAACTGTTTTTT; cdr3_aa: CASSLAPGPLNEKLFF; d_call: NA; clone_size: NA; j_call: TRBJ1-4; v_call: TRBV28
cdr3_nt: TGTGCCAGCAGTCCTGGTTTGGGGGGCCTGGGGACTGAAGCTTTCTTT; cdr3_aa: CASSPGLGGLGTEAFF; d_call: NA; clone_size: NA; j_call: TRBJ1-1; v_call: TRBV7-3
cdr3_nt: TGTGCCAGCAGCGTAGGGACTCCCGGGGGAAACACCATATATTTT; cdr3_aa: CASSVGTPGGNTIYF; d_call: NA; clone_size: NA; j_call: TRBJ1-3; v_call: TRBV11-2
cdr3_nt: TGTGCCAGCAGCTTGTTCGATTATGGCTACACCTTC; cdr3_aa: CASSLFDYGYTF; d_call: NA; clone_size: NA; j_call: TRBJ1-2; v_call: TRBV5-5
cdr3_nt: TGTGCCAGCAGTTACGGGGGTACGGCCAAAAACATTCAGTACTTC; cdr3_aa: CASSYGGTAKNIQYF; d_call: NA; clone_size: NA; j_call: TRBJ2-4; v_call: TRBV6-2/TRBV6-3
cdr3_nt: TGTGCCAGCAGCTTTTTCGCCCGGGGCCTCCAAGAGACCCAGTACTTC; cdr3_aa: CASSFFARGLQETQYF; d_call: NA; clone_size: NA; j_call: TRBJ2-5; v_call: TRBV7-2
cdr3_nt: TGTGCCAGCAGTCTGGTGATGGGAAAACTGTTTTTT; cdr3_aa: CASSLVMGKLFF; d_call: NA; clone_size: NA; j_call: TRBJ1-4; v_call: TRBV12-3/TRBV12-4
cdr3_nt: TGTGCCAGCAGTTTTCCTGGACAGGGCCAGTACTTC; cdr3_aa: CASSFPGQGQYF; d_call: TRBD1; clone_size: NA; j_call: TRBJ2-7; v_call: TRBV12-3/TRBV12-4
cdr3_nt: TGTGCCAGCCGCCGACAGGGGTTCCACGAGCAGTACTTC; cdr3_aa: CASRRQGFHEQYF; d_call: TRBD1; clone_size: NA; j_call: TRBJ2-7; v_call: TRBV25-1
cdr3_nt: TGTGCCAGCAGCTTAGAGCGGTGGGGCAATGAGCAGTTCTTC; cdr3_aa: CASSLERWGNEQFF; d_call: NA; clone_size: NA; j_call: TRBJ2-1; v_call: TRBV7-2
cdr3_nt: TGTGCCAGCAGTTACTCCCAGGGCCAGGAACTGTTTTTT; cdr3_aa: CASSYSQGQELFF; d_call: NA; clone_size: NA; j_call: TRBJ1-4; v_call: TRBV6-5
cdr3_nt: TGTGCCAGCAGTTACGACAGCGAGCCCCAGCATTTT; cdr3_aa: CASSYDSEPQHF; d_call: NA; clone_size: NA; j_call: TRBJ1-5; v_call: TRBV6-7
cdr3_nt: TGTGCCAGTAGCCAGGGGGCGACGGCTAATGAAAAACTGTTTTTT; cdr3_aa: CASSQGATANEKLFF; d_call: TRBD1; clone_size: NA; j_call: TRBJ1-4; v_call: TRBV19
cdr3_nt: TGCGCCAGCAGTGAGTGGGGAACAGGGCCCCCCTACGAGCAGTACTTC; cdr3_aa: CASSEWGTGPPYEQYF; d_call: NA; clone_size: NA; j_call: TRBJ2-7; v_call: TRBV10-1
cdr3_nt: TGTGCCAGCAGATACCCTGGGGGGGAGCAGTACTTC; cdr3_aa: CASRYPGGEQYF; d_call: NA; clone_size: NA; j_call: TRBJ2-7; v_call: TRBV6-5
cdr3_nt: TGCGCCAGCAGCTCCTCGACAGGTTCGGAAAAACTGTTTTTT; cdr3_aa: CASSSSTGSEKLFF; d_call: NA; clone_size: NA; j_call: TRBJ1-4; v_call: TRBV5-1
cdr3_nt: TGTGCCAGCAGCCTGCCGGGGAGCTCTAACTATGGCTACACCTTC; cdr3_aa: CASSLPGSSNYGYTF; d_call: NA; clone_size: NA; j_call: TRBJ1-2; v_call: TRBV3-1/TRBV3-2
cdr3_nt: TGTGCCGCCGCCGTGGCAGAGTACCAAGAGACCCAGTACTTC; cdr3_aa: CAAAVAEYQETQYF; d_call: NA; clone_size: NA; j_call: TRBJ2-5; v_call: TRBV2
cdr3_nt: TGTGCCAGCAGCTTGACAGTGGCCTCTGGAAACACCATATATTTT; cdr3_aa: CASSLTVASGNTIYF; d_call: NA; clone_size: NA; j_call: TRBJ1-3; v_call: TRBV7-9
cdr3_nt: TGTGCCAGCAGCCTCGGGGCGCCCTACGAGCAGTACTTC; cdr3_aa: CASSLGAPYEQYF; d_call: NA; clone_size: NA; j_call: TRBJ2-7; v_call: TRBV12-3/TRBV12-4
cdr3_nt: TGTGCCAGCAGCCCTTACCAGACAGATGGCTACACCTTC; cdr3_aa: CASSPYQTDGYTF; d_call: NA; clone_size: NA; j_call: TRBJ1-2; v_call: TRBV7-2
cdr3_nt: TGTGCCAGCAGTTCAGAAGCGAGGACTAGCGGGTGGGACACAGATACGCAGTATTTT; cdr3_aa: CASSSEARTSGWDTDTQYF; d_call: TRBD2; clone_size: NA; j_call: TRBJ2-3; v_call: TRBV27
cdr3_nt: TGTGCCAGCAGCTCCGCCTCCCGTCGACAGGGCAACTACGAGCAGTACTTC; cdr3_aa: CASSSASRRQGNYEQYF; d_call: TRBD1; clone_size: NA; j_call: TRBJ2-7; v_call: TRBV5-4
cdr3_nt: TGTGCCAGCAGTTACTTAGGGAATTTGGGCGCTGGCTACACCTTC; cdr3_aa: CASSYLGNLGAGYTF; d_call: NA; clone_size: NA; j_call: TRBJ1-2; v_call: TRBV27
cdr3_nt: TGTGCCAGCAGCCAACAGGGGTACTATGGCTACACCTTC; cdr3_aa: CASSQQGYYGYTF; d_call: TRBD1; clone_size: NA; j_call: TRBJ1-2; v_call: TRBV2
cdr3_nt: TGTGCCAGCTCACCTCCTGGGACAGGTCATCAGCCCCAGCATTTT; cdr3_aa: CASSPPGTGHQPQHF; d_call: TRBD1; clone_size: NA; j_call: TRBJ1-5; v_call: TRBV18